This TCR beta chain was found in a study of monozygotic twins with cystic fibrosis (dated by TCRdb to 2020 to 2022). Some background on the complete study: Barcoded libraries were made from 2.5 to 3 micrograms of fragmented DNA using approximately 15 PCR cycles. To gauge how much genetics shapes V and J gene usage, the researchers compared TCR beta repertoires both within and across 16 monozygotic twin pairs who have cystic fibrosis. The cohort comprised ten female and six male twin pairs aged about 2.0 to 40 years, median roughly 8.8 years, mostly children and adolescents. On the day blood was drawn, the twins' weight-for-height and FEVPerc (FEV1 disease centile) were ranked against those of the roughly 990 cohort participants. Data for three of the twin pairs had been reported previously in another context. Broader findings and caveats from the paper: Monozygotic CF twin pairs shared significantly more nucleotide-identical clonotypes within each pair than unrelated CF individuals shared with one another (P = 0.000026, Mann-Whitney). Simpson clonality was found to be generally low (median roughly 0.01), suggesting a naive-dominated repertoire, although higher clonality was observed in the most severely affected patients. Only a small cohort was studied, and no association of shared CDR3 numbers with age, concordance or disease severity was found. V gene usage was most similar to the co-twin for 13 of 16 pairs, and J usage for 8 of 16 pairs, suggesting genetic constraints.

Turning to this clone: Its antigen has not been determined. Qualities for individual bases were not recorded, and no much larger clone is one base off.

As encoded in the germline V gene, CDR1 is SGDLS while CDR2 is YYNGEE. The CDR3 runs 13 residues from the cysteine to the phenylalanine. Only the CDR3 region is kept as DNA, spanning 39 bases read in frame from base 1. V drops 3 bases and J drops 7 bases, leaving 13 bases in between. TCR beta CDR3 regions were amplified by multiplex PCR using the immunoSEQ immune profiling system, following the manufacturer's instructions. An Illumina NextSeq system was used to carry out the sequencing. Processing in the source paper ran as follows. Sequence data were processed on the immunoSEQ Analyzer platform, and clonality was computed as the square root of Simpson's index of productive rearrangements. V and J usage similarity was measured by Jensen-Shannon distance, and CDR3 generation probabilities were computed with OLGA. Shared CDR3 sequences were searched against the immuneACCESS database (August 2020) and VDJdb (December 2020). TCRdb limited this immuneACCESS table to in-frame rearrangements with V and J called. A share of clones is missing; checked studies link under half to unresolved V genes, and the rest is unexplained. V and J calls and clone size are copied from that table; D and trimming were computed from the DNA. Here the sample has 30,000 to 40,000 clones; around 66% occur a single time. Around 0.8% of the sample is in the top ten clones.

The twin pairs came from the European Cystic Fibrosis Twin and Sibling Study Cohort, a cohort that recruited patients from over a hundred CF clinics across 14 European countries. Zygosity and CFTR genotype were verified in-house, and zygosity was tested by multiplex PCR of nine short tandem repeat loci. Peripheral blood was sampled from each twin, and clinical parameters were recorded on the day of blood sampling. Phenol/chloroform extraction was used to isolate genomic DNA from peripheral blood cells, and the DNA was then kept in TE buffer at 4 degrees C. The origin of this receptor is a girl under 18 with cystic fibrosis. The sequenced material came from blood. The rearranged segments are TRBV9 and TRBJ2-5, and TRBD2 may be the D gene, going by 7 matching bases. The CDR3 corresponds to CASSGGGSGTQYF. The sequence in DNA is TGTGCCAGCAGCGGGGGGGGCTCCGGGACCCAGTACTTC.